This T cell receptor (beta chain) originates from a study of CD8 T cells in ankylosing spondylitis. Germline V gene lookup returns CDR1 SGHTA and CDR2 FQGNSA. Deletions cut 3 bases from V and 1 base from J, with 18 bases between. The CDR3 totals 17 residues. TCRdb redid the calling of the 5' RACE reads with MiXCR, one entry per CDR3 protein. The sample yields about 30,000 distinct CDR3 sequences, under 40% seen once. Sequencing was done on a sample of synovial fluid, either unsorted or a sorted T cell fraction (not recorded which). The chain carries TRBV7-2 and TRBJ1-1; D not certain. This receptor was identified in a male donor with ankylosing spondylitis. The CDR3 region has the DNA TGTGCCAGCAGCTTCTGGTGGTGGTCCGAGGAGAACACTGAAGCTTTCTTT. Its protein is CASSFWWWSEENTEAFF. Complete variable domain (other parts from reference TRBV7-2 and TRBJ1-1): GAGVSQSPSNKVTEKGKDVELRCDPISGHTALYWYRQSLGQGLEFLIYFQGNSAPDKSGLPSDRFSAERTGGSVSTLTIQRTQQEDSAVYLCASSFWWWSEENTEAFFGQGTRLTVV.